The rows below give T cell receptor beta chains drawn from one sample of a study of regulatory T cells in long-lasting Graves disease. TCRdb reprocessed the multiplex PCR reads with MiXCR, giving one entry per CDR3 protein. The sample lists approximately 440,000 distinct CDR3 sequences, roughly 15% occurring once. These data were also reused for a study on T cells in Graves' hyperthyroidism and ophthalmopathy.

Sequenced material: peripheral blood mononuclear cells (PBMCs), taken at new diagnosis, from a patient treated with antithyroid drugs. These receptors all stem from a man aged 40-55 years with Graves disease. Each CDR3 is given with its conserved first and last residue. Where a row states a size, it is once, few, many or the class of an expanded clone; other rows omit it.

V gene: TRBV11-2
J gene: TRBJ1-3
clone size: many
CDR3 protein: CASSFPLTGRPGNTIYF

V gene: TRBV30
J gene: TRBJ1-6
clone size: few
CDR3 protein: CAWSRTGNGSPLHF

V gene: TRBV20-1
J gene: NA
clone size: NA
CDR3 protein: CSVSPTGVTYEQYF

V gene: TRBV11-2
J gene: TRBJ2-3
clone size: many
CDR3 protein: CASSLDSRGQGEKSTDTQYF

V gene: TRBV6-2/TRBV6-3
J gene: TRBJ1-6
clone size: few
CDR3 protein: CASRTGTGILALHF

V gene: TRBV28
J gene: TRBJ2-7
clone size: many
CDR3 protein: CASSLSRLSEQYF

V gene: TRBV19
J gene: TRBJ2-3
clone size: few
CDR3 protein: CASGGKGVRTDTQYF

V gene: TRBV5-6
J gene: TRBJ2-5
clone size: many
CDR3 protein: CASSFVNRVGETQYF

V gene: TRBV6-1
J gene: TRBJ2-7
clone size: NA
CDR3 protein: CTSRPLRDRAYEQYF

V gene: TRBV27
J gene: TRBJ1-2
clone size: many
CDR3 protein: CASGLGVYGYTF

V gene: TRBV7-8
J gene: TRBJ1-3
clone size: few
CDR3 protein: CASSPRGKSGNTIYF

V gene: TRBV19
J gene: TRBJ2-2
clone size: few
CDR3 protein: CASSINSPGRTGELFF

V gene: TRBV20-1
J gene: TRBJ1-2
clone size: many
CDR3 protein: CSARDPGGGYTF

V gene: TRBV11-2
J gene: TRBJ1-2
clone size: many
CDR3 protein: CASSSRDRAGGYTF

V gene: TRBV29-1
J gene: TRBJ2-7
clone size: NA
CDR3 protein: CSVEGQGLHEQYF

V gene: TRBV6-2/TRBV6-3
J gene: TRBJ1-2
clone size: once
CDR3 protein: CASSHQLLMNYTF

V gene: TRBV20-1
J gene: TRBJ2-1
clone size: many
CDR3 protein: CSARGGGRAYNEQFF

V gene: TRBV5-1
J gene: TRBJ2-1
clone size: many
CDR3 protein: CASSFGLAGNNEQFF

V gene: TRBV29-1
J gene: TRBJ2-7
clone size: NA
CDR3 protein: CSVNSGTGDNYEQYF

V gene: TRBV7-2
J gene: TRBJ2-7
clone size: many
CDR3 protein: CASSYRDGSYEQYF

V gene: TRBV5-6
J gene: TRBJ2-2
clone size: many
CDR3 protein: CASGRQSFTGELFF

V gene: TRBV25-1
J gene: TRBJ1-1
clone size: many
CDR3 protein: CASSSRAQGAEAFF

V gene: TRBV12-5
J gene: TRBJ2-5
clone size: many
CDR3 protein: CASGPQREGRETQYF

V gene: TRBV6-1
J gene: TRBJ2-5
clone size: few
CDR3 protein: CASTSSALEYF

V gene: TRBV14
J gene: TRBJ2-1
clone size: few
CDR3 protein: CASSQASSLGDNEQFF

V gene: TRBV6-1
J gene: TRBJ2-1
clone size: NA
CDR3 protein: CASSGREFWDEQFF

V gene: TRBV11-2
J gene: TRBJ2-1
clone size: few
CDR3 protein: CASSLMPDYNEQFF

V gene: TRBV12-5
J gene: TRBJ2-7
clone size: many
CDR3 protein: CASGLVLAASSYEQYF

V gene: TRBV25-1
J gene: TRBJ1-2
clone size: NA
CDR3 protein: CASSDPQGASGYTF

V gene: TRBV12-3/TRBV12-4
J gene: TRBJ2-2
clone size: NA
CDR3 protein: CASSLGAPVTGELFF

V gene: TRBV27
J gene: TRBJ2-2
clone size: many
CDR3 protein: CASSFRGLTGELFF

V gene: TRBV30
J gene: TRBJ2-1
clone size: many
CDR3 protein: CAWRIAGATEQFF

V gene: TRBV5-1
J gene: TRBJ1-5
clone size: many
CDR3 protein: CASSLAIGGQPQHF

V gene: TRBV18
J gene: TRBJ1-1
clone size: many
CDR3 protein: CASSPPPGGNTEAFF